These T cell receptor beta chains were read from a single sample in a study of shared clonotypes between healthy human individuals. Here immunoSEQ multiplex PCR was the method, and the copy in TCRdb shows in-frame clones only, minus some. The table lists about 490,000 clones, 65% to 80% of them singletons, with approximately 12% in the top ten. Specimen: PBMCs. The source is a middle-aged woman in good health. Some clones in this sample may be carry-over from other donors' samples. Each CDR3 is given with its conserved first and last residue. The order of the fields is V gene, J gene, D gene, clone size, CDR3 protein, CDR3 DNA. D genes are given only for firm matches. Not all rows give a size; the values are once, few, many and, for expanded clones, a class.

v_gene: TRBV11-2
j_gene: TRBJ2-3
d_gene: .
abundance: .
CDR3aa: CASSSPPGNTDTQYF
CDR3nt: TGTGCCAGCAGCTCTCCCCCGGGGAACACAGATACGCAGTATTTT

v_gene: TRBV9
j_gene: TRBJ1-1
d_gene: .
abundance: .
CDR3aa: CASSVAEGWNTEAFF
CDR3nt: TGTGCCAGCAGCGTAGCCGAAGGGTGGAACACTGAAGCTTTCTTT

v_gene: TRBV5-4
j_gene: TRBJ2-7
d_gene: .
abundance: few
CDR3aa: CASSQQGAYEQYF
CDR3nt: TGTGCCAGCAGCCAACAGGGAGCCTACGAGCAGTACTTC

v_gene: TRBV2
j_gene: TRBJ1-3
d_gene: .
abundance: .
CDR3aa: CASSDEGGGNTIYF
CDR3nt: TGTGCCAGCAGTGACGAGGGCGGTGGAAACACCATATATTTT

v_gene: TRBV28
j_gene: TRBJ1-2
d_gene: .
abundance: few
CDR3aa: CASSFSTNYGYTF
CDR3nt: TGTGCCAGCAGTTTTTCGACAAACTATGGCTACACCTTC

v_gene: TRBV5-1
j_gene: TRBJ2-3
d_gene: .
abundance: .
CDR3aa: CASSLTTDSLTDTQYF
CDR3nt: TGCGCCAGCAGCCTTACTACGGACAGTTTAACAGATACGCAGTATTTT

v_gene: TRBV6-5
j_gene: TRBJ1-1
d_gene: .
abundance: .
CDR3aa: CASRGMSEAFF
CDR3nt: TGTGCCAGCAGGGGCATGTCTGAAGCTTTCTTT

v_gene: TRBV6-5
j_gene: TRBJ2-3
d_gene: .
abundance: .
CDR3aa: CASSLTPLGVDTQYF
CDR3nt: TGTGCCAGCAGTCTTACTCCCCTAGGGGTGGATACGCAGTATTTT

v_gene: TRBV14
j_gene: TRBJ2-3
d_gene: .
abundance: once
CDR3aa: CASSQDWGADTQYF
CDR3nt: TGTGCCAGCAGCCAAGATTGGGGGGCAGATACGCAGTATTTT

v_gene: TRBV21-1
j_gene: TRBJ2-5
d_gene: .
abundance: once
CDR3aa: CASSKEPQPQETQYF
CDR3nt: TGTGCCAGCAGCAAAGAACCTCAACCCCAAGAGACCCAGTACTTC

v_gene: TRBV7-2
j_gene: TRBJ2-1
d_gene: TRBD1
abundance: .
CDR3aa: CASSLRWVRGNNEQFF
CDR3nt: TGTGCCAGCAGCTTAAGGTGGGTCAGGGGGAACAATGAGCAGTTCTTC

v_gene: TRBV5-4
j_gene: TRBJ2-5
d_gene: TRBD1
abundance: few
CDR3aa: CASSFAGQGSETQYF
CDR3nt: TGTGCCAGCAGCTTTGCGGGACAGGGATCAGAGACCCAGTACTTC

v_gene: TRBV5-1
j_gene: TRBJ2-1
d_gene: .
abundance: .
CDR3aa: CASSSQGIPYNEQFF
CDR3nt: TGCGCCAGCAGCTCGCAGGGGATCCCTTACAATGAGCAGTTCTTC

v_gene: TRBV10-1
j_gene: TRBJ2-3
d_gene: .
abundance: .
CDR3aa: CASSPGSTDTQYF
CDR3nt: TGCGCCAGCAGCCCCGGTAGCACAGATACGCAGTATTTT

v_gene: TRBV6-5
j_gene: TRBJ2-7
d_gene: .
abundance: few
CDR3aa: CASTPGVGALYEQYF
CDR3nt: TGTGCCAGCACCCCGGGGGTAGGGGCTCTCTACGAGCAGTACTTC

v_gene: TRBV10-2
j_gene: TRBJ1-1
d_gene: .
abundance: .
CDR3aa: CASGGQIGEAFF
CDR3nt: TGCGCCAGCGGGGGGCAAATCGGCGAAGCTTTCTTT

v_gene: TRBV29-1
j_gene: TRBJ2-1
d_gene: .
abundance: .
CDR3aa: CSVVVVAGSSYNEQFF
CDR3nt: TGCAGCGTTGTAGTCGTGGCGGGCAGCTCCTACAATGAGCAGTTCTTC

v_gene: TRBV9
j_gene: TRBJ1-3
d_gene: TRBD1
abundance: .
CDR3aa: CASSEATGDSGNTIYF
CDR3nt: TGTGCCAGCAGCGAGGCAACAGGGGACTCTGGAAACACCATATATTTT

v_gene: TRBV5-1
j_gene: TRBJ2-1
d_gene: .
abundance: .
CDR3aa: CASSLDSYSQFF
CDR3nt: TGCGCCAGCAGCTTGGATTCTTATAGTCAGTTCTTC

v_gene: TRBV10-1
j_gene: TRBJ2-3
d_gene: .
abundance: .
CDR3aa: CASSRDSTDTQYF
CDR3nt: TGCGCCAGCAGCAGGGACAGCACAGATACGCAGTATTTT

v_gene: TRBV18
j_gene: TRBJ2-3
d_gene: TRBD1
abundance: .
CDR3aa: CASSLGQGTTDTQYF
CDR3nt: TGTGCCAGCTCACTAGGACAGGGGACCACAGATACGCAGTATTTT

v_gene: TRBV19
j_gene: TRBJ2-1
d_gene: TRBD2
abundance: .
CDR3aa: CASSIIDSGRENEQFF
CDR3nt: TGTGCCAGTAGTATTATAGATAGCGGGAGGGAAAATGAGCAGTTCTTC

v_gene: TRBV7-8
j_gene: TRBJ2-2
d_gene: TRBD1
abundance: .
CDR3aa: CASSPTRDRVTGELFF
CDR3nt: TGTGCCAGCAGCCCTACCCGGGACAGGGTTACCGGGGAGCTGTTTTTT

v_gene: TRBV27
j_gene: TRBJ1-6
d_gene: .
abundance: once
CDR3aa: CASGLIGHAEFNSPLHF
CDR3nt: TGTGCCAGCGGACTTATAGGGCATGCGGAATTTAATTCACCCCTCCACTTT

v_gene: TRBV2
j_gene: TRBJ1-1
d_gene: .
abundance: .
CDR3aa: CASWGRARSMNTEAFF
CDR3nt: TGTGCCAGCTGGGGCAGGGCCCGGTCCATGAACACTGAAGCTTTCTTT

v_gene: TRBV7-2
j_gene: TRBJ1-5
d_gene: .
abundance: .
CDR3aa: CASSQWGGGEQPQHF
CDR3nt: TGTGCCAGCAGCCAGTGGGGCGGGGGTGAGCAGCCCCAGCATTTT

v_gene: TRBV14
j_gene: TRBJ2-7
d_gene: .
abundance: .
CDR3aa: CASSLPGAYEQYF
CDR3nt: TGTGCCAGCAGCCTGCCAGGGGCGTATGAGCAGTACTTC

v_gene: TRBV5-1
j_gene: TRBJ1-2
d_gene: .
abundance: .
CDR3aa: CATRRQSRANYGYTF
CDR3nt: TGTGCCACCCGAAGACAGTCGCGGGCTAACTATGGCTACACCTTC

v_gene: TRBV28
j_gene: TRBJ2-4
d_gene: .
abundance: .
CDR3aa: CASSTPGSLAKNIQYF
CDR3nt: TGTGCCAGCAGTACCCCAGGATCCCTAGCCAAAAACATTCAGTACTTC

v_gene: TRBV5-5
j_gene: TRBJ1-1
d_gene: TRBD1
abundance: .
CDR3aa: CASSVTGTGGRTEAFF
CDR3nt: TGTGCCAGCAGCGTTACCGGGACAGGGGGTAGGACTGAAGCTTTCTTT

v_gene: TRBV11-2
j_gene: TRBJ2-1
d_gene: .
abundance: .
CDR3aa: CASSLDAVGHEQFF
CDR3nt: TGTGCCAGCAGCTTAGATGCGGTCGGCCATGAGCAGTTCTTC

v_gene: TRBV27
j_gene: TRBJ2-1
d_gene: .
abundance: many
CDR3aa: CASSLDSYNEQFF
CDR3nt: TGTGCCAGCAGTTTAGACTCCTACAATGAGCAGTTCTTC

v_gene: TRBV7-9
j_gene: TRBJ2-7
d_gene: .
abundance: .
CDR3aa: CASSLTVDSYEQYF
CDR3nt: TGTGCCAGCAGCTTAACAGTGGACTCCTACGAGCAGTACTTC

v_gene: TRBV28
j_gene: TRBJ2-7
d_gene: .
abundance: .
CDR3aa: CASSFLTYEQYF
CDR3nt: TGTGCCAGCAGTTTCCTAACCTACGAGCAGTACTTC

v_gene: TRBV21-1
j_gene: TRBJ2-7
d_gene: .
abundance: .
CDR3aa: CASSKCDETPIKPYEQYF
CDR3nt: TGTGCCAGCAGCAAATGCGATGAGACTCCGATCAAACCCTACGAGCAGTACTTC

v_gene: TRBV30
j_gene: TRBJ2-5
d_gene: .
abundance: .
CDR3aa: CAWRLRSETQYF
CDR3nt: TGTGCCTGGAGGCTAAGATCGGAGACCCAGTACTTC

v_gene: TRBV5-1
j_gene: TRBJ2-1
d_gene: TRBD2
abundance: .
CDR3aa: CASSWTSGSVGNEQFF
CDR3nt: TGCGCCAGCAGCTGGACTAGCGGGAGTGTCGGGAATGAGCAGTTCTTC

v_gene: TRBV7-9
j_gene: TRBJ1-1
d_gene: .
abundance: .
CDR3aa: CASSPDSSYTEAFF
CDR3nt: TGTGCCAGCAGCCCCGACAGCTCCTACACTGAAGCTTTCTTT

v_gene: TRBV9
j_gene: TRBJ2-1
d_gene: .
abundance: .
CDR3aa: CASSVGIGGRVNEQFF
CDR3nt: TGTGCCAGCAGCGTAGGAATAGGGGGGAGGGTCAATGAGCAGTTCTTC

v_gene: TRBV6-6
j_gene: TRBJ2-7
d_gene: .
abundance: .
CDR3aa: CASSLGSNSYEQYF
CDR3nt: TGTGCCAGCAGTTTGGGCTCCAACTCCTACGAGCAGTACTTC

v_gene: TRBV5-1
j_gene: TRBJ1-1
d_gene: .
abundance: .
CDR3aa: CASSEAVGLGTEAFF
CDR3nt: TGCGCCAGCAGCGAAGCAGTAGGGCTGGGTACTGAAGCTTTCTTT

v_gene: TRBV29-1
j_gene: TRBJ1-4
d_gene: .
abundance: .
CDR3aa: CSVTTAEKLFF
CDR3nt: TGCAGCGTTACGACAGCGGAAAAACTGTTTTTT

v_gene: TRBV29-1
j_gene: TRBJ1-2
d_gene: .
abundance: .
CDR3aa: CSVVPRPANYGYTF
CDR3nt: TGCAGCGTTGTCCCCCGGCCCGCTAACTATGGCTACACCTTC

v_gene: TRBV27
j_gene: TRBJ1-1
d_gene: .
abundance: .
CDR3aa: CASSLSTLSNLGTVNTEAFF
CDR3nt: TGTGCCAGCAGTTTATCGACTCTATCCAACTTAGGGACGGTGAACACTGAAGCTTTCTTT

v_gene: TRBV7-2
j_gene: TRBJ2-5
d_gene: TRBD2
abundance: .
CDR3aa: CASSSSLANQETQYF
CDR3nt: TGTGCCAGCAGTTCATCACTAGCGAACCAAGAGACCCAGTACTTC

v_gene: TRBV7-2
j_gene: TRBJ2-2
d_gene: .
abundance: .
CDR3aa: CASSSGRPLLNTGELFF
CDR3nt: TGTGCCAGCAGCTCCGGACGGCCTCTATTGAACACCGGGGAGCTGTTTTTT

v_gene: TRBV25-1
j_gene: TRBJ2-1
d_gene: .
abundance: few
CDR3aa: CASSHIRRGIYNEQFF
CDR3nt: TGTGCCAGCTCTCACATAAGGCGCGGGATCTACAATGAGCAGTTCTTC

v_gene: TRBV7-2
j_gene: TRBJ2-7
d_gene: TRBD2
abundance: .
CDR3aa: CASSDRVVSGRAWWNEQYF
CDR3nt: TGTGCCAGCAGCGACCGTGTGGTTAGCGGGAGGGCCTGGTGGAACGAGCAGTACTTC

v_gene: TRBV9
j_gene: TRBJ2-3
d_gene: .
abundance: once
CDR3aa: CASSTLKDTQYF
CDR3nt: TGTGCCAGCAGCACTCTTAAGGATACGCAGTATTTT

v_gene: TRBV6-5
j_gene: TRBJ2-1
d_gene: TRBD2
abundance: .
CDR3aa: CASSDPGLAGQFF
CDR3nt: TGTGCCAGCAGTGATCCGGGACTAGCAGGGCAGTTCTTC

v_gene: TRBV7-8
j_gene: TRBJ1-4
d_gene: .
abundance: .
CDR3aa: CASSLGGIRGGYEKLFF
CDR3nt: TGTGCCAGCAGCTTGGGGGGAATTCGGGGAGGCTATGAAAAACTGTTTTTT

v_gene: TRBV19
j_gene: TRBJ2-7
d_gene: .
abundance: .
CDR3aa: CASSIRQPSYEQYF
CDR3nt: TGTGCCAGTAGTATCCGACAGCCCTCCTACGAGCAGTACTTC

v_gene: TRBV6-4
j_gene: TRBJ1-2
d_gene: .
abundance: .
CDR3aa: CASSVFGEVNYGYTF
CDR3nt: TGTGCCAGCAGCGTCTTCGGAGAAGTGAACTATGGCTACACCTTC